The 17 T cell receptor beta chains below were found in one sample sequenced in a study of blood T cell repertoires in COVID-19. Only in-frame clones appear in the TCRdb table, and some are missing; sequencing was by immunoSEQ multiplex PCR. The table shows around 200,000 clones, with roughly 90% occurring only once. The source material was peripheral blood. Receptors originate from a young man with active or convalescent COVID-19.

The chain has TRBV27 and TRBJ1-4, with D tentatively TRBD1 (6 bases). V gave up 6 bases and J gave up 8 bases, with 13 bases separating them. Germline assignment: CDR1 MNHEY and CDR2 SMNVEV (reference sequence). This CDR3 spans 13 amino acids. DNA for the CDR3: TGTGCCAGCAGCAGGGGAATTAGGGAAAAACTGTTTTTT. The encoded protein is CASSRGIREKLFF.

CDR3 sequence reads: CASSLTGAFGSPLHF. The CDR3, as DNA: TGTGCCAGCAGCTTAACAGGGGCTTTCGGTTCACCCCTCCACTTT. This chain joins TRBV7-9 and TRBJ1-6; 7 bases line up with TRBD1. V shed 2 bases and J 9 bases; nucleotides not matched to a gene: 7. The CDR3 consists of 15 residues. In germline, CDR1 is SEHNR, CDR2 FQNEAQ (reference sequence).

The CDR3 DNA follows: TGTGCCAGCAGCGTAGCGGGAGATGAGCAGTTCTTC. Translation gives CASSVAGDEQFF. The gene calls are TRBV9 and TRBJ2-1; D may be TRBD2 (6 bases). Germline CDR1 and CDR2: SGDLS and YYNGEE. The V gene lost 0 bases and the J gene lost 8 bases, with 6 bases spanning the gap. The CDR3 contains 12 residues.

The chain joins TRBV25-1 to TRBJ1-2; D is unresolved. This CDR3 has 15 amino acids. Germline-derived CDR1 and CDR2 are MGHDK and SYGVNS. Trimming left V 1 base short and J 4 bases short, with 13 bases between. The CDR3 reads CASSESGAGAYGYTF. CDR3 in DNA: TGTGCCAGCAGTGAATCCGGTGCAGGCGCCTATGGCTACACCTTC.

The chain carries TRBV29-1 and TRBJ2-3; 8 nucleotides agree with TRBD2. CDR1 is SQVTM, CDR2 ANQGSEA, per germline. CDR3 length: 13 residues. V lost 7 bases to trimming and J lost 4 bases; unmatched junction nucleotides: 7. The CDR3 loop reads CSAGTRGADTQYF. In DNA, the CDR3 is TGCAGCGCCGGGACTAGAGGGGCAGATACGCAGTATTTT.

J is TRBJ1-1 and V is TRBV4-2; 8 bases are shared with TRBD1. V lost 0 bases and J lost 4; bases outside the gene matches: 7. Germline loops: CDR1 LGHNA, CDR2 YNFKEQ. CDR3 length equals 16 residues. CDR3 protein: CASSQDLDRVRTEAFF. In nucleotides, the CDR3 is TGTGCCAGCAGCCAAGATCTGGACAGGGTTCGCACTGAAGCTTTCTTT.

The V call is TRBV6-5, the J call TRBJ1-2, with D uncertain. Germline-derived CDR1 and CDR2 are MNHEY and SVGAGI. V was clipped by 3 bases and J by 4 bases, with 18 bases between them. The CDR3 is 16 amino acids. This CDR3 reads CASSYYLRASGYGYTF. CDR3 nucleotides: TGTGCCAGCAGTTATTATTTGAGGGCGTCGGGCTATGGCTACACCTTC.

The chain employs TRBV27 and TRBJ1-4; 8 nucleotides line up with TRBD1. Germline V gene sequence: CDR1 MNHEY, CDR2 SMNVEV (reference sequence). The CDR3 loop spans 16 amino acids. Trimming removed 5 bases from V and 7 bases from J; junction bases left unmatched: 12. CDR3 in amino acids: CASSPQTGVYGEKLFF. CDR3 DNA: TGTGCCAGCAGTCCTCAGACAGGGGTGTACGGTGAAAAACTGTTTTTT.

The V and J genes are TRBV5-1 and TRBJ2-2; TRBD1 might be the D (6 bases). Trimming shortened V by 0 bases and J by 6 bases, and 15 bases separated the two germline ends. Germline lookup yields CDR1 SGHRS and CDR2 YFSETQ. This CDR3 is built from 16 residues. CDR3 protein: CASSLARTTGSGELFF. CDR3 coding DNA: TGCGCCAGCAGCTTGGCACGTACTACAGGGTCCGGGGAGCTGTTTTTT.

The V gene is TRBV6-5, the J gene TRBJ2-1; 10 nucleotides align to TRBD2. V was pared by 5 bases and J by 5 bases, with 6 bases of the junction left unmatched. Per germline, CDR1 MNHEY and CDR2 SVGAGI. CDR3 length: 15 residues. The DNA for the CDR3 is TGTGCCAGCAGTCCAGGGACTAGCGTACACAATGAGCAGTTCTTC. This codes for CASSPGTSVHNEQFF.

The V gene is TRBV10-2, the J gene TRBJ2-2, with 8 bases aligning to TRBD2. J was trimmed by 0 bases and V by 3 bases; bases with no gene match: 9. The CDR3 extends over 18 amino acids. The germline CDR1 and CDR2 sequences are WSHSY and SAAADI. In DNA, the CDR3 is TGCGCCAGCAGTGAAGGACTAGCTTTGGTTACGAACACCGGGGAGCTGTTTTTT. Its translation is CASSEGLALVTNTGELFF.

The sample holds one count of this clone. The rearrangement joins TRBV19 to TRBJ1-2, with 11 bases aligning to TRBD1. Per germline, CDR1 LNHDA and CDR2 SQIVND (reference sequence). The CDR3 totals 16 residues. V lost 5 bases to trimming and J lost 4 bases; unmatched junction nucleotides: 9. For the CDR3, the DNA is TGTGCCAGTAGTGCCCGCTGGACAGGGGGCGCCTATGGCTACACCTTC. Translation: CASSARWTGGAYGYTF.

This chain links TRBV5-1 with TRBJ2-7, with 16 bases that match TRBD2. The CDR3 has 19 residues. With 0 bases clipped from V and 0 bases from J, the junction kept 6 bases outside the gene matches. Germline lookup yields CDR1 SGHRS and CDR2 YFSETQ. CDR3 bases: TGCGCCAGCAGCTTGGAACCGGGACTAGCGGGAGGGTTCTCCTACGAGCAGTACTTC. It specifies CASSLEPGLAGGFSYEQYF.

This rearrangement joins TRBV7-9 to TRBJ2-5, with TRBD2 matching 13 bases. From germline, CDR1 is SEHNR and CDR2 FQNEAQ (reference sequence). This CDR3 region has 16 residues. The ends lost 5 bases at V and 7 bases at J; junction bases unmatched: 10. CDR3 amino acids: CASSRLAGGWGATQYF. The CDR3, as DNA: TGTGCCAGCAGCAGACTAGCGGGGGGCTGGGGCGCGACCCAGTACTTC.

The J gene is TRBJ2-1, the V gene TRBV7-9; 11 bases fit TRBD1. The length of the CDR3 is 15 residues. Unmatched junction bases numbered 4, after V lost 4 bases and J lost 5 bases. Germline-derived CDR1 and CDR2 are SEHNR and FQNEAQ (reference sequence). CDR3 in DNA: TGTGCCAGCAGCTCGCCGGGACAGGGGGACAATGAGCAGTTCTTC. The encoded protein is CASSSPGQGDNEQFF. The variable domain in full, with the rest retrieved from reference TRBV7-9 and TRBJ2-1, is DTGVSQNPRHKITKRGQNVTFRCDPISEHNRLYWYRQTLGQGPEFLTYFQNEAQLEKSRLLSDRFSAERPKGSFSTLEIQRTEQGDSAMYLCASSSPGQGDNEQFFGPGTRLTVL.

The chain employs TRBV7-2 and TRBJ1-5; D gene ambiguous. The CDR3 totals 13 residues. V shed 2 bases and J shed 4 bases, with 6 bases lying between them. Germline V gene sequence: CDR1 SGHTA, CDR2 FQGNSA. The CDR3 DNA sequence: TGTGCCAGCAGCTTATACAGAAATCAGCCCCAGCATTTT. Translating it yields CASSLYRNQPQHF. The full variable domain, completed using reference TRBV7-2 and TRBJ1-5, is GAGVSQSPSNKVTEKGKDVELRCDPISGHTALYWYRQSLGQGLEFLIYFQGNSAPDKSGLPSDRFSAERTGGSVSTLTIQRTQQEDSAVYLCASSLYRNQPQHFGDGTRLSIL.

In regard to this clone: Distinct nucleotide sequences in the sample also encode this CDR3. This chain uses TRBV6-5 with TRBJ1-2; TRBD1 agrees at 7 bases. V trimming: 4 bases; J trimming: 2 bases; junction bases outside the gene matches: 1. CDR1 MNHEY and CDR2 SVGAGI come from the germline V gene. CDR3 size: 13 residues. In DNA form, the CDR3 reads TGTGCCAGCAGTTTACAGGGGAACTATGGCTACACCTTC. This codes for CASSLQGNYGYTF.